This is a list of T cell receptor beta chains from one sample in a study of beta chain features in type 1 diabetes. The protocol was immunoSEQ multiplex PCR, while the TCRdb copy is restricted to in-frame clones and leaves out a portion. This table holds 150,000 or so clones, 9.2% found once. The sample taken for sequencing was central memory CD4+ T cells from blood. These receptors were taken from a man younger than 35 in good health. Both conserved end residues are trimmed from each CDR3. Each record gives: V gene, J gene, CDR3 protein.

TRBV6-6	TRBJ1-4	ASSYSYRESGEKLF
TRBV5-1	TRBJ2-1	ASSLELAGGRNEQF
TRBV5-1	TRBJ2-2	ASSTSGQGMGGELF
TRBV30	TRBJ2-7	AWTLYGTGAYEQY
TRBV14	TRBJ1-3	ASSPRTNSGNTIY
TRBV30	TRBJ1-4	AWSIGQGARELF
TRBV27	TRBJ2-1	ASSLDSGGWRF
TRBV5-6	TRBJ1-6	ASSPPPGLLNSPLH
TRBV10-3	TRBJ1-1	AISESNRLDEAF
TRBV2	TRBJ2-1	ASSRAGGPGNEQF
TRBV18	TRBJ1-2	ASSAEFPGQGNYGYT